Presented here are 30 T cell receptor beta chains from one specimen sequenced in a study of T cell clones after liver transplantation. Assay used: immunoSEQ multiplex PCR; TCRdb lists only in-frame clones, some missing. The sample lists roughly 60,000 clones, around 70% occurring once. Sequencing used CD4+ T cells from blood, obtained at the approximately 16-month timepoint. The receptors shown here come from a human patient who received a liver transplant. Some T cells may be the graft donor's.

This clone was detected a few times. V and J are TRBV7-8 and TRBJ2-1; TRBD2 matches 14 bases. Germline values: CDR1 SGHVS, CDR2 FQNEAQ. The ends lost 3 bases at V and 9 bases at J; junction bases unmatched: 7. There are 16 residues in the CDR3. The CDR3 coding sequence is TGTGCCAGCAGCTTGATGACTAGCGGGGGGGCCGGTGAGCAGTTCTTC. This encodes CASSLMTSGGAGEQFF. Combining the CDR3 with reference TRBV7-8 and TRBJ2-1 gives the whole variable domain GAGVSQSPRYKVAKRGQDVALRCDPISGHVSLFWYQQALGQGPEFLTYFQNEAQLDKSGLPSDRFFAERPEGSVSTLKIQRTQQEDSAVYLCASSLMTSGGAGEQFFGPGTRLTVL.

This clone came up once. The V and J genes are TRBV5-6 and TRBJ2-3; 14 bases map to TRBD2. Trimming took 2 bases from V and 5 from J; bases not matched to a gene: 7. This CDR3 is 17 amino acids long. From germline, CDR1 is SGHDT and CDR2 YYEEEE. The CDR3 nucleotides read TGTGCCAGCAGCTTCCCGACTAGCGGGAGGGCCGTAGATACGCAGTATTTT. Amino acids: CASSFPTSGRAVDTQYF.

V gene TRBV7-2 combines with J gene TRBJ2-1; D might be TRBD1 or TRBD2, each matching 6 bases. V lost 2 bases, J lost 10 bases, and 18 bases lay in between. The CDR3 consists of 15 residues. Germline loops: CDR1 SGHTA, CDR2 FQGNSA. The CDR3 sequence is CASSLRPRGVGEQFF. DNA of the CDR3: TGTGCCAGCAGCTTACGCCCTAGGGGGGTGGGAGAGCAGTTCTTC.

J is TRBJ2-2 and V is TRBV18; weak D call: TRBD2 (6 bases). This CDR3 is 15 amino acids long. V dropped 3 bases and J dropped 7 bases, with 15 bases sitting between them. Germline CDR1 and CDR2: KGHSH and LQKENI. CDR3 DNA sequence: TGTGCCAGCTCACCGGGACGGAGGGGCGACGGGGAGCTGTTTTTT. It is translated as CASSPGRRGDGELFF.

The chain is built from TRBV18 and TRBJ2-1, with a weak D call TRBD2 (5 bases). Between the trimmed V and J ends, which lost 7 bases and 5 bases, there was a span of 15 bases. Germline CDR1 KGHSH, CDR2 LQKENI. This CDR3 contains 14 residues. The CDR3, as DNA: TGTGCCAGCTGCTTGGGAAACGGGAACAATGAGCAGTTCTTC. Translation gives CASCLGNGNNEQFF.

The count of this clone is one. The chain couples TRBV6-1 to TRBJ2-6; D is unresolved. CDR3 length equals 12 residues. Trimming pared 6 bases from V and 4 bases from J, leaving 4 bases between. Per the germline V gene, CDR1 is MNHNS and CDR2 is SASEGT. This chain's CDR3 is CASRGGANVLTF. The CDR3 region has the DNA TGTGCCAGCAGGGGAGGGGCCAACGTCCTGACTTTC.

This rearrangement joins TRBV2 to TRBJ2-2; D gene uncertain. This CDR3 is 14 amino acids long. The V and J ends lost 3 bases and 4 bases respectively, with 9 bases between them. Germline V gives CDR1 SNHLY, CDR2 FYNNEI. The CDR3 DNA is TGTGCCAGCAGTGAGGCCAGCTTCACCGGGGAGCTGTTTTTT. It encodes CASSEASFTGELFF.

Comments on this clone: One junction end disagrees with the germline gene, perhaps due to a read error. The V gene is TRBV27, the J gene TRBJ1-5; D is possibly TRBD1 (6 bases). The CDR3 has 14 amino acids. Looked up from germline, CDR1 is MNHEY and CDR2 is SMNVEV (reference sequence). CDR3 in amino acids: CATSQGGGVQPQHF. The CDR3 DNA reads TGTGCCACCAGTCAGGGCGGGGGCGTTCAGCCCCAGCATTTT.

V gene TRBV6-6 combines with J gene TRBJ1-4, with D unresolved. The V end was cut by 7 bases, the J end by 3 bases, with 9 bases between. Germline CDR1 reads MNHNY; CDR2 reads SVGAGI (reference sequence). The CDR3 is 13 amino acids. The CDR3 loop is CASTGHSNEKLFF. Written as DNA, the CDR3 is TGTGCCAGCACCGGCCATTCTAATGAAAAACTGTTTTTT.

Sample share makes this clone medium-sized. The DNA for the CDR3 is TGTGCCAGCAGCACGACAGGGAGGACGGAAAAACTGTTTTTT. This codes for CASSTTGRTEKLFF. V and J are TRBV5-6 and TRBJ1-4; 7 bases match TRBD1. The CDR3 runs 14 residues. From germline, CDR1 is SGHDT and CDR2 YYEEEE. Unmatched junction bases numbered 8, after V lost 4 bases and J lost 8 bases.

As regards this clone: Other nucleotide sequences in the sample specify the same CDR3. CDR3 sequence: CASRADSTDTQYF. CDR3 DNA sequence: TGCGCCAGCCGGGCGGACAGCACAGATACGCAGTATTTT. This chain connects TRBV10-1 to TRBJ2-3, with no clear D. This CDR3 comprises 13 residues. Per germline, CDR1 WNHNN and CDR2 SYGVQD (reference sequence). The V gene lost 8 bases and the J gene lost 0 bases, with 9 bases spanning the gap.

The rearrangement joins TRBV11-3 to TRBJ2-3; D not resolved. This CDR3 has 11 residues. Trimming cost V 2 bases and J 5 bases, with 2 bases left between them. The germline V gene has CDR1 SGHNT and CDR2 YENEEA. The CDR3: CASSLLDTQYF. In DNA, the CDR3 is TGTGCCAGCAGCTTACTAGATACGCAGTATTTT.

This clone occurred once. The chain links TRBV7-9 to TRBJ1-2; D gene uncertain. The germline CDR1 and CDR2 sequences are SEHNR and FQNEAQ (reference sequence). The ends were cut back, 1 base at V and 6 bases at J, with 12 bases in the middle. The CDR3 covers 14 residues. The CDR3 protein is CASSLEPVTDGYTF. For the CDR3, the DNA is TGTGCCAGCAGCTTAGAACCAGTTACGGATGGCTACACCTTC.

V is TRBV1 and J is TRBJ2-1; TRBD2, the table's D call, was not compared with the DNA. TRBV1 is recorded as a pseudogene. The CDR3 is 17 residues long. CDR3 in amino acids: CTSSQVGTTRGGNEQFF. The CDR3 DNA reads as TGCACCAGCAGCCAAGTGGGGACTACCAGAGGGGGCAATGAGCAGTTCTTC.

The chain is built from TRBV30 and TRBJ2-7; 8 bases are a match to TRBD2. The CDR3 extends over 15 amino acids. V was clipped by 4 bases and J by 0 bases; unmatched bases: 8. The germline CDR1 and CDR2 sequences are GTSNPN and SVGIG (reference sequence). The CDR3, as DNA: TGTGCCTGGAAGTCCCAGCGGGAGCTCTCCTACGAGCAGTACGTC. Translation gives CAWKSQRELSYEQYV.

V gene TRBV19 combines with J gene TRBJ2-2; D possibly corresponds to TRBD1 (6 bases). The germline CDR1 and CDR2 sequences are LNHDA and SQIVND (reference sequence). Trimming left V 3 bases short and J 5 bases short, with 7 bases between. This CDR3 has 13 residues. CDR3 nucleotides: TGTGCCAGTAGTATCGGGACAACCGGGGAGCTGTTTTTT. This gives the protein CASSIGTTGELFF. Drawing the rest from reference TRBV19 and TRBJ2-2, the complete variable domain is DGGITQSPKYLFRKEGQNVTLSCEQNLNHDAMYWYRQDPGQGLRLIYYSQIVNDFQKGDIAEGYSVSREKKESFPLTVTSAQKNPTAFYLCASSIGTTGELFFGEGSRLTVL.

The chain carries TRBV27 and TRBJ1-1; D ambiguous. Trimming took off 3 bases at V and 1 base at J, with 9 bases between the two ends. This CDR3 spans 14 amino acids. CDR1 MNHEY and CDR2 SMNVEV come from the germline V gene (reference sequence). Written as DNA, the CDR3 is TGTGCCAGCAGTTTTTCGGGTCCGAACACTGAAGCTTTCTTT. Its translation: CASSFSGPNTEAFF.

The V call is TRBV5-6, the J call TRBJ2-6; no firm D call. CDR1 is SGHDT, CDR2 YYEEEE, per germline. The length of the CDR3 is 15 residues. V lost 4 bases to trimming and J lost 0 bases, with 8 bases between them. In DNA form, the CDR3 reads TGTGCCAGCAGCCCCTATCGCTCTGGGGCCAACGTCCTGACTTTC. As protein: CASSPYRSGANVLTF. The full variable domain, completed using reference TRBV5-6 and TRBJ2-6, is DAGVTQSPTHLIKTRGQQVTLRCSPKSGHDTVSWYQQALGQGPQFIFQYYEEEERQRGNFPDRFSGHQFPNYSSELNVNALLLGDSALYLCASSPYRSGANVLTFGAGSRLTVL.

This clone was detected ten times or more. Here the CDR3 reads CASRAEFYEQYV. CDR3 bases: TGTGCCAGCAGAGCGGAGTTCTACGAGCAGTACGTC. The rearrangement uses TRBV6-1 and TRBJ2-7; D might be TRBD2 (5 bases). V lost 6 bases and J 3 bases, leaving 9 bases between the germline ends. The CDR3 has 12 residues. Germline CDR1 and CDR2: MNHNS and SASEGT.

V usage is TRBV7-2 and J usage is TRBJ1-1; D remains ambiguous. The CDR3 extends over 11 amino acids. Germline V gene data show CDR1 as SGHTA and CDR2 as FQGNSA. Trimming took 5 bases from V and 2 from J, leaving 3 bases between them. This CDR3 is CASSVNTEAFF. CDR3 nucleotide sequence: TGTGCCAGCAGCGTCAACACTGAAGCTTTCTTT.

The gene calls are TRBV30 and TRBJ2-3; 7 nucleotides match TRBD1. Unmatched junction bases numbered 4, after V lost 2 bases and J lost 5 bases. This CDR3 spans 13 amino acids. CDR1 is GTSNPN, CDR2 SVGIG, per germline (reference sequence). CDR3 sequence (DNA): TGTGCCTGGAGTACAGGGGAAGGAGATACGCAGTATTTT. This encodes CAWSTGEGDTQYF.

This chain uses TRBV6-1 with TRBJ2-7; 10 bases align to TRBD1. Germline loops: CDR1 MNHNS, CDR2 SASEGT. CDR3 length: 15 residues. V lost 5 bases and J lost 4; bases outside the gene matches: 8. Here the CDR3 reads CASSRGTGAGYEQYF. CDR3 bases: TGTGCCAGCAGTAGAGGGACAGGGGCAGGGTACGAGCAGTACTTC.

The chain links TRBV7-2 to TRBJ2-7; 8 nucleotides align to TRBD1. The V gene end was trimmed by 2 bases and the J gene end by 7 bases; junction bases not matched to a gene: 10. Germline V gives CDR1 SGHTA, CDR2 FQGNSA. The CDR3 extends over 15 amino acids. Here the CDR3 reads CASSLFGQGAEEQYF. The CDR3 DNA reads as TGTGCCAGCAGCTTATTTGGTCAGGGGGCTGAAGAGCAGTACTTC.

In its sample, this clone was seen many times. This chain joins TRBV10-3 and TRBJ2-5; TRBD2 aligns across 7 bases. Looked up from germline, CDR1 is ENHRY and CDR2 is SYGVKD. This CDR3 has 16 amino acids. V shed 3 bases and J 2 bases; nucleotides not matched to a gene: 9. Here the CDR3 reads CAISDTGASGQETQYF. CDR3 bases: TGTGCCATCAGTGACACCGGGGCTAGCGGACAAGAGACCCAGTACTTC.

The gene calls are TRBV28 and TRBJ2-2; the D is unclear. With 8 bases removed from V and 5 bases from J, the gap between germline ends came to 9 bases. This CDR3 comprises 12 residues. Germline V gene lookup returns CDR1 MDHEN and CDR2 SYDVKM. DNA for the CDR3: TGTGCCAGCCGAAGAGCTACCGGGGAGCTGTTTTTT. Translation: CASRRATGELFF.

The chain links TRBV30 to TRBJ1-2; 8 nucleotides match TRBD1. This CDR3 is 16 amino acids long. Germline assignment: CDR1 GTSNPN and CDR2 SVGIG (reference sequence). Germline trimming cut 0 bases from V and 4 bases from J; bases unmatched to any gene: 10. CDR3 sequence (DNA): TGTGCCTGGAGTGTACCCCCGGGACAGGAGATCTATGGCTACACCTTC. It encodes CAWSVPPGQEIYGYTF.

This clone was recorded once. This chain joins TRBV14 and TRBJ2-1; 7 positions agree with TRBD2. V dropped 1 base and J dropped 6; count of bases not matched to a gene: 6. Germline V gene sequence: CDR1 SGHDN, CDR2 FVKESK. This CDR3 is built from 15 residues. The CDR3 region has the DNA TGTGCCAGCAGCCAAGTAGGACTAGATCGCAATGAGCAGTTCTTC. The encoded protein is CASSQVGLDRNEQFF.

This clone was observed many times. Here the CDR3 reads CASSSRDRVDQPQHF. CDR3 in DNA: TGTGCCAGCAGTTCCAGGGACAGGGTAGATCAGCCCCAGCATTTT. The chain employs TRBV27 and TRBJ1-5, with 9 bases aligning to TRBD1. The junction had 6 bases not matched to a gene; V was cut back by 4 bases and J by 5 bases. The CDR3 has 15 residues. Germline CDR1 reads MNHEY; CDR2 reads SMNVEV (reference sequence).

The chain carries TRBV5-1 and TRBJ2-3; 11 nucleotides align to TRBD2. The CDR3 is 19 amino acids. Germline V gene data show CDR1 as SGHRS and CDR2 as YFSETQ. V dropped 0 bases and J dropped 4; count of bases not matched to a gene: 13. Here the CDR3 reads CASSLGLAGGPGFADTQYF. The CDR3 bases are TGCGCCAGCAGCTTGGGGCTAGCGGGAGGTCCCGGGTTCGCAGATACGCAGTATTTT.

This clone turned up a few times. V and J are TRBV18 and TRBJ2-7; D is possibly TRBD1 (6 bases). V dropped 0 bases and J dropped 7 bases, with 13 bases sitting between them. Germline loops: CDR1 KGHSH, CDR2 LQKENI. This CDR3 region has 14 residues. For the CDR3, the DNA is TGTGCCAGCTCACCACCGTCAGGGGCTAATGAGCAGTACTTC. It encodes CASSPPSGANEQYF.